What follows describes a single T cell receptor beta chain. Its antigen is not identified. These data belong to a study of cytomegalovirus exposure and HLA in healthy donors. The PCR used 60 Vbeta and 13 Jbeta primers. TCRdb keeps only in-frame clones here, not all; method: immunoSEQ multiplex PCR. The table has about 130,000 clones, roughly 66% seen once. Study-wide points: A later analysis revealed that TCR association rates differed between HLA loci, peaking at DRB1 and bottoming out at HLA-C. An Asian-associated ancestry cluster reportedly showed fewer N-insertions than the approximately 700-donor mean in a later analysis.

This CDR3 comprises 20 residues. The V gene's germline CDR1 is MGHRA and CDR2 YSYEKL. Trimming left V 4 bases short and J 8 bases short, with 33 bases between. The chain couples TRBV4-1 to TRBJ1-5, with D perhaps matching TRBD1 (5 bases). The source is a man between 60 and 75 years old in good health and CMV-seropositive. Sample: PBMCs. CDR3 in amino acids: CASSRLQGIGRSPPVEPQHF. The CDR3 nucleotides are TGCGCCAGCAGCCGACTCCAGGGCATAGGTCGGTCGCCCCCCGTGGAGCCCCAGCATTTT.